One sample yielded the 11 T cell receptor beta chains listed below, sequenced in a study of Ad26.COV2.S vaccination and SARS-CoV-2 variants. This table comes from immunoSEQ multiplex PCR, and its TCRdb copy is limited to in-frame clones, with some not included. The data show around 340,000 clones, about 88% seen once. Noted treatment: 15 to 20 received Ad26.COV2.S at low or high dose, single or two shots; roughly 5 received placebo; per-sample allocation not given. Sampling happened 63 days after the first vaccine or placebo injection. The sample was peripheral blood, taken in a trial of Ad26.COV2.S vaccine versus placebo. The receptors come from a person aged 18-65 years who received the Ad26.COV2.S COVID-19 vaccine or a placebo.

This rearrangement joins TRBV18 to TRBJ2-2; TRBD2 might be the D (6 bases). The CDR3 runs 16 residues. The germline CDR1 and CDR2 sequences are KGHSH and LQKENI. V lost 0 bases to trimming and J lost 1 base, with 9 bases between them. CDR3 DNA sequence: TGTGCCAGCTCACCACCGGGGACTTTGAACACCGGGGAGCTGTTTTTT. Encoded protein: CASSPPGTLNTGELFF.

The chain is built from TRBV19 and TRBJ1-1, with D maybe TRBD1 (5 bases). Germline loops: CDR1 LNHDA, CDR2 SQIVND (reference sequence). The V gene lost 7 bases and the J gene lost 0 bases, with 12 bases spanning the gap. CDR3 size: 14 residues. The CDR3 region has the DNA TGTGCCAGTAAGAGGGGTGGGGTGAACACTGAAGCTTTCTTT. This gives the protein CASKRGGVNTEAFF.

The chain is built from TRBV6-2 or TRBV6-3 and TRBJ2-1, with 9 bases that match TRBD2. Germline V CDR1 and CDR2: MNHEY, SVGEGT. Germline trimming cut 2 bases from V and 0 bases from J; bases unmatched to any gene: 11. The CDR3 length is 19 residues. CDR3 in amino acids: CASSYAGLARRSSYNEQFF. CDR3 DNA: TGTGCCAGCAGTTACGCCGGACTAGCGAGAAGGTCCTCCTACAATGAGCAGTTCTTC.

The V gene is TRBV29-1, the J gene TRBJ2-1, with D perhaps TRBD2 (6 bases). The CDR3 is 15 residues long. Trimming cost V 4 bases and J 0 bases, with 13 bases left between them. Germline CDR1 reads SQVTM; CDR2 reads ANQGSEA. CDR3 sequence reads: CSVVGAGTSYNEQFF. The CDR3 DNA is TGCAGCGTTGTGGGAGCGGGCACCTCCTACAATGAGCAGTTCTTC.

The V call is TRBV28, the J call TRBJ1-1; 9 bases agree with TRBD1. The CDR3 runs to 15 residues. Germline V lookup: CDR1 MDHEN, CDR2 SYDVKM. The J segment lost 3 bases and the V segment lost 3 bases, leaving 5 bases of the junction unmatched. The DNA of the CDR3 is TGTGCCAGCAGTTTCCGGGGACAGGGTTACACTGAAGCTTTCTTT. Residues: CASSFRGQGYTEAFF. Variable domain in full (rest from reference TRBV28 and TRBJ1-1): DVKVTQSSRYLVKRTGEKVFLECVQDMDHENMFWYRQDPGLGLRLIYFSYDVKMKEKGDIPEGYSVSREKKERFSLILESASTNQTSMYLCASSFRGQGYTEAFFGQGTRLTVV.

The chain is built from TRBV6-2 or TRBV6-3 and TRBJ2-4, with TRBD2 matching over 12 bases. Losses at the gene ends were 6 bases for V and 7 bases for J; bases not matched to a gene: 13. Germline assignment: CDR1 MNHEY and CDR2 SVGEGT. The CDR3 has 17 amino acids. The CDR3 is CASSPFASGGAWNIQYF. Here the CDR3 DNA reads TGTGCCAGCAGCCCCTTTGCTAGCGGGGGGGCCTGGAACATTCAGTACTTC.

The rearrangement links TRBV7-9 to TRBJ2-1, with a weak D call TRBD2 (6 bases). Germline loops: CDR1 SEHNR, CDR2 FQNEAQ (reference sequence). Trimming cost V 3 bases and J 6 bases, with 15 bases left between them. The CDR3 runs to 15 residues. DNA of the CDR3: TGTGCCAGCAGCTTTGAATCCGGGAGTAGCAATGAGCAGTTCTTC. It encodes CASSFESGSSNEQFF.

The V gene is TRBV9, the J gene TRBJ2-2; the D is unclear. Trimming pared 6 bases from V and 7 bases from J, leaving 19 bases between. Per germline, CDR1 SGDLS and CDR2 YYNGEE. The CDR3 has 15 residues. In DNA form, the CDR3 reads TGTGCCAGCAATCAAGAAGGCCACCCGGTCGGGGAGCTGTTTTTT. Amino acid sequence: CASNQEGHPVGELFF.

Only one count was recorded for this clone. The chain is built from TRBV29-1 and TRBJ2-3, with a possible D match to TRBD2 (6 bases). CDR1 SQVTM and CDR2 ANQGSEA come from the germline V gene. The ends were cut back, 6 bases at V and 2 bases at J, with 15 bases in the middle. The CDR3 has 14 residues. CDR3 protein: CSVVPGGLTDTQYF. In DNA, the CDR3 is TGCAGCGTCGTACCCGGGGGACTCACAGATACGCAGTATTTT.

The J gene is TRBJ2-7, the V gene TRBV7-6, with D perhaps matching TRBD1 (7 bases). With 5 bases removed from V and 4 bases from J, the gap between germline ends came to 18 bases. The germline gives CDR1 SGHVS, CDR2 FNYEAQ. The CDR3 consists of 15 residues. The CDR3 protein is CASSPDQGGRYEQYF. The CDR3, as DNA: TGTGCCAGCAGCCCGGACCAGGGGGGTCGGTACGAGCAGTACTTC.

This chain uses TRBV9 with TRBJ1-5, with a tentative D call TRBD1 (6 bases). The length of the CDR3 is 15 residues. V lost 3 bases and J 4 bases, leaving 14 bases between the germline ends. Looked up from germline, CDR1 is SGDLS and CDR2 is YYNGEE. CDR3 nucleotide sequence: TGTGCCAGCAGCGGATCGCCGGGACAAAATCAGCCCCAGCATTTT. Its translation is CASSGSPGQNQPQHF.